This T cell receptor beta chain was sequenced in a study of T-cell memory formation after mild COVID-19. Overall study context: Largely donor-specific sequence clusters came from a couple of donors. Study-level points and caveats: Some SARS-CoV-2-responding clones were already detected in memory before infection. Nothing showed for sure that second-wave clones peaking on day 37 were SARS-CoV-2 specific. Contracting clones, day 15 to 85, had balanced CD4/CD8, and later expanders favored CD4+.

TCRdb independently ran MiXCR on the 5' RACE reads; one entry per CDR3 protein. The sample holds 260,000 or so distinct CDR3 sequences, 16% seen once. The CDR3 runs 16 residues. The trim removed 6 bases at V and 1 base at J, leaving 11 bases unmatched. Germline lookup yields CDR1 SEHNR and CDR2 FQNEAQ (reference sequence). This clonotype has only a few counts. Its antigen is undetermined. The receptor's source is a man aged 18 to 29 who had mild COVID-19 (a few samples of this study predate the infection). Cell type and time point are not known. The V and J genes are TRBV7-9 and TRBJ2-5; TRBD1 aligns across 7 bases. The sequenced sample was PBMCs or a T cell subset sorted from them (not recorded which). The CDR3 region has the DNA TGTGCCAGCAGTCCCACCCCGACAGGGCCCCAAGAGACCCAGTACTTC. Its translation is CASSPTPTGPQETQYF.